Sequencing of this T cell receptor (beta chain) was carried out in a study of immune heterogeneity within non-small cell lung tumors. Study observations and caveats: Correlation analysis showed that local T-cell clonality was moderately but significantly associated with local tumor mutational burden (R 0.3 to 0.4).

With regard to this clonotype: What it recognizes is unknown. A read error is possible here, since a much larger clone lies one base away.

Using 32 V and 13 J primers, multiplex PCR amplified TCR beta CDR3. TCRdb recomputed calls from the multiplex PCR reads with MiXCR, one row per CDR3 protein. The sample includes about 5,700 distinct CDR3 sequences, around 20% of them seen just once. V lost 7 bases and J 7 bases, leaving 19 bases between the germline ends. The CDR3 contains 14 residues. The germline CDR1 and CDR2 sequences are MNHNS and SASEGT. Bulk tumor genomic DNA (approximately 600 ng per sample) served as template. Collection of several biopsies per primary tumor, spaced far apart, took place during surgery. Curative surgical treatment was performed in patients who had newly diagnosed, untreated non-small cell lung cancer.

The sample taken for sequencing was lung tumor tissue. The chain joins TRBV6-1 to TRBJ1-2, with D perhaps matching TRBD1 (5 bases). The clonotype comes from a woman aged 55-70 years with non-small cell lung cancer. The CDR3 loop is CASNRDRAIAGYTF. Written as DNA, the CDR3 is TGTGCCAGCAACCGGGACCGGGCAATTGCTGGCTACACCTTC.